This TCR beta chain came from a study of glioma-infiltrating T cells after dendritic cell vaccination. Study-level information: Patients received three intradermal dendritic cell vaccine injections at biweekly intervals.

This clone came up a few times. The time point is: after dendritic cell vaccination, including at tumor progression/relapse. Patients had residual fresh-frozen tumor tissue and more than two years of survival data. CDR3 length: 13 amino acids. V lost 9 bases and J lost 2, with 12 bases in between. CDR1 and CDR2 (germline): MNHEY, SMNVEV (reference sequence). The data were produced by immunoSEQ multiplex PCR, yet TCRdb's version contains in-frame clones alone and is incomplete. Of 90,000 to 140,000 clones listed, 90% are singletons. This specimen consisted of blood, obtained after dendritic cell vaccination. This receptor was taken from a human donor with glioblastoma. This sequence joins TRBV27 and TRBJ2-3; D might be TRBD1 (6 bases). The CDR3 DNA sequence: TGTGCCAGTCGTCAGGGGCACACAGATACGCAGTATTTT. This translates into CASRQGHTDTQYF.